This TCR beta chain came from a study of low-dose radiotherapy and immunotherapy resistance in tumors. Overall study context: With 1 Gy per fraction every two weeks, Cohort 2 accumulated 13 Gy across 26 weeks. The study gave patients oral aspirin 300 mg daily for four cycles from cycle 1 day 1. Each patient was administered nivolumab intravenously at 240 mg, which was a flat dose, every two weeks, along with intravenous ipilimumab at 1 mg/kg every six weeks.

Time point given: after trial treatment. Stated treatment: LDRT plus nivolumab, ipilimumab, low-dose cyclophosphamide and aspirin (RACIN trial). The germline V gene encodes CDR1 MNHEY and CDR2 SMNVEV (reference sequence). V shed 3 bases, J shed 6 bases, and the junction held 5 bases outside the gene matches. The CDR3 length is 15 residues. TRAV- and TRBV-specific primers primed first-strand cDNA, covering alpha and beta chains. PCR amplification of the TCRs was performed with Phusion for 20 PCR cycles, and it relied on a constant-region primer together with a V-primer adapter. MiXCR, run by TCRdb on the reads, gives a single entry per CDR3 protein. The data show about 84,000 distinct CDR3 sequences, with 15% to 20% seen just once and 1.1% to 1.5% held by the top ten. This clonotype was seen at least ten times.

The TCR sequence derives from a male donor with prostate cancer. Sequencing was performed on PBMCs, taken after low-dose radiotherapy plus immunotherapy. The chain joins TRBV27 to TRBJ2-1; TRBD2 matches 10 bases. As DNA, the CDR3 is TGTGCCAGCAGTTTTCTGAGCGGGAGGGGCAATGAGCAGTTCTTC. It encodes CASSFLSGRGNEQFF.